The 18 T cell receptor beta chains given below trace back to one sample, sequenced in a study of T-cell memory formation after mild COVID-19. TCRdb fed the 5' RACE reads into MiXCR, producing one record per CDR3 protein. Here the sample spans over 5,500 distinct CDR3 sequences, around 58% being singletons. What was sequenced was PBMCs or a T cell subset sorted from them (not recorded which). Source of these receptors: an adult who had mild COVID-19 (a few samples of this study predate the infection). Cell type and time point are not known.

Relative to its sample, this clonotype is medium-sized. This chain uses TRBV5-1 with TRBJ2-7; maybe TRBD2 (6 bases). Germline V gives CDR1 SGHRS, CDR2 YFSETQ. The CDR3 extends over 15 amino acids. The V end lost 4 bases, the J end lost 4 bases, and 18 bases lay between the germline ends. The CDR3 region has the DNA TGCGCCAGCAGCGTCTACCGGGACTTGATATACGAGCAGTACTTC. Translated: CASSVYRDLIYEQYF.

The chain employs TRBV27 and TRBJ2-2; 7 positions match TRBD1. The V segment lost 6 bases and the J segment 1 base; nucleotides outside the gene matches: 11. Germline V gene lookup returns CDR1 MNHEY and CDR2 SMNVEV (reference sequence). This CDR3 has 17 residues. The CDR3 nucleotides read TGTGCCAGCAGAACATACTTGACAGGGTGGAACACCGGGGAGCTGTTTTTT. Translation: CASRTYLTGWNTGELFF.

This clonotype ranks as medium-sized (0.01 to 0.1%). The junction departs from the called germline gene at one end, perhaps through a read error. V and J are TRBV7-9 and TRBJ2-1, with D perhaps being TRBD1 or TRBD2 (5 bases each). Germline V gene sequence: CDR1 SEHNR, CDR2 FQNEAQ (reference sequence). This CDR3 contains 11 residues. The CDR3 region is CASAERGPAVF. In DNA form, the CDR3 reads TGTGCCAGCGCGGAGAGGGGACCGGCGGTCTTC.

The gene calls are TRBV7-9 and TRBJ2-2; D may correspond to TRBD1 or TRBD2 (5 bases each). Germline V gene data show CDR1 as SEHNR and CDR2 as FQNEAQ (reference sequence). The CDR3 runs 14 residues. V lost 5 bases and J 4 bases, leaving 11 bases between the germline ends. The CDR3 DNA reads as TGTGCCAGCAGCCCAAGGGACGCCACCGGGGAGCTGTTTTTT. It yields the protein CASSPRDATGELFF.

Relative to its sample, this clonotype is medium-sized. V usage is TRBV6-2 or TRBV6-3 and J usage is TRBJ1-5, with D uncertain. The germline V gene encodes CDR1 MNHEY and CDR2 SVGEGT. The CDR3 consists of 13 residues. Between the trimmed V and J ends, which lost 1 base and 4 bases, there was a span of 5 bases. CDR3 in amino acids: CASSYFVNQPQHF. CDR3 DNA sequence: TGTGCCAGCAGTTACTTTGTGAATCAGCCCCAGCATTTT.

Written as DNA, the CDR3 is TGCGCCAGCTCCAACGGGCTTACCAACTATGGCTACACCTTC. This gives the protein CASSNGLTNYGYTF. The chain links TRBV5-1 to TRBJ1-2; D gene unclear. Germline V CDR1 and CDR2: SGHRS, YFSETQ. Trimming shortened V by 7 bases and J by 2 bases, and 15 bases separated the two germline ends. The length of the CDR3 is 14 residues.

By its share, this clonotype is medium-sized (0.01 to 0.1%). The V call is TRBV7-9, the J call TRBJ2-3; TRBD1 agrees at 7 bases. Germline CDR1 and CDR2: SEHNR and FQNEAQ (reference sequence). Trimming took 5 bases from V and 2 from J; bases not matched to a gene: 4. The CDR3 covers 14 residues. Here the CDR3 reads CASSRGQITDTQYF. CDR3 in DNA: TGTGCCAGCAGCCGGGGACAGATCACAGATACGCAGTATTTT.

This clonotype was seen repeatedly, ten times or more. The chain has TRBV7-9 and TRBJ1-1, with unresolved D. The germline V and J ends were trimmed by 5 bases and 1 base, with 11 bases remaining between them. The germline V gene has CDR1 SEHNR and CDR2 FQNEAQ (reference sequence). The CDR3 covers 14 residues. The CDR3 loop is CASSVKGRNTEAFF. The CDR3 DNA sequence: TGTGCCAGCAGCGTCAAAGGGAGGAACACTGAAGCTTTCTTT.

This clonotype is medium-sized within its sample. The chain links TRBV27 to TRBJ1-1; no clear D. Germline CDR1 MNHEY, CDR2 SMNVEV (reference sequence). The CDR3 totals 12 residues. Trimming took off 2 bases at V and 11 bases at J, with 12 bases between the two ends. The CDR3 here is CASSLKTQNAFF. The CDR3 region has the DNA TGTGCCAGCAGTTTAAAGACTCAGAATGCTTTCTTT.

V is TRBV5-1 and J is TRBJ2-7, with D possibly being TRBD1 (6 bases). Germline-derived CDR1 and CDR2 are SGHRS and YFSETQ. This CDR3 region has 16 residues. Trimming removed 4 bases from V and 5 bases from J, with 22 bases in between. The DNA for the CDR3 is TGCGCCAGCAGCATCCCGCTCCTACAGGGTGACGACGAGCAGTACTTC. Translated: CASSIPLLQGDDEQYF.

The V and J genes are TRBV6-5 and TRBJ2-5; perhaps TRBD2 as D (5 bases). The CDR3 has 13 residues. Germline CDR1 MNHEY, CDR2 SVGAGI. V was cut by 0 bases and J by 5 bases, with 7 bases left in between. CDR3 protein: CASSYSTGETQYF. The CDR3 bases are TGTGCCAGCAGTTACTCTACGGGGGAGACCCAGTACTTC.

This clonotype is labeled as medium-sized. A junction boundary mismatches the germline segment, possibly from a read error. CDR3 sequence: CATSQDETGDQYF. The CDR3 region has the DNA TGTGCCACCAGCCAAGATGAAACGGGGGATCAGTACTTC. The genes are TRBV4-2 and TRBJ2-7; D possibly corresponds to TRBD2 (6 bases). CDR1 is LGHNA and CDR2 is YNFKEQ in the germline V gene. CDR3 length equals 13 residues.

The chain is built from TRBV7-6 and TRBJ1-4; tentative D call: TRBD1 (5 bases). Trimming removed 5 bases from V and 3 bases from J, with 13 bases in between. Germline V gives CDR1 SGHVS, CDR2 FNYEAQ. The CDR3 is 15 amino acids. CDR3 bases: TGTGCCAGCAGCCTATACAGGAGGCCTAATGAAAAACTGTTTTTT. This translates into CASSLYRRPNEKLFF.

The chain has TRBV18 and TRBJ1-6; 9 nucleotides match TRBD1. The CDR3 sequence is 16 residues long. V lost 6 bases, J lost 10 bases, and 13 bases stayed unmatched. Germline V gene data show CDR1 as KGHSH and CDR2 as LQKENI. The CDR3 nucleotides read TGTGCCAGCTCCCTGGTCACCGGGACAGGGTGGTCACCCCTCCACTTT. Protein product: CASSLVTGTGWSPLHF.

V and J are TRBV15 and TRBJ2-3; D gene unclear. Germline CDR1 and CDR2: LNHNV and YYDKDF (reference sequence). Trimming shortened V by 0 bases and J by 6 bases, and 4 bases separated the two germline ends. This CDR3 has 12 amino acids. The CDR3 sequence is CATSRDQDTQYF. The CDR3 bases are TGTGCCACCAGCAGAGATCAGGATACGCAGTATTTT.

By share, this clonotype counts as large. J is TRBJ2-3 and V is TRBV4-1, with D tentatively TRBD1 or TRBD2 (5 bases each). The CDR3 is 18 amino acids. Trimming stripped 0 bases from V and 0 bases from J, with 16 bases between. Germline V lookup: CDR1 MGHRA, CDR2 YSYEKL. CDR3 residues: CASSQEDFRDPSTDTQYF. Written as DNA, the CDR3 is TGCGCCAGCAGCCAAGAGGACTTTCGGGACCCTAGCACAGATACGCAGTATTTT.

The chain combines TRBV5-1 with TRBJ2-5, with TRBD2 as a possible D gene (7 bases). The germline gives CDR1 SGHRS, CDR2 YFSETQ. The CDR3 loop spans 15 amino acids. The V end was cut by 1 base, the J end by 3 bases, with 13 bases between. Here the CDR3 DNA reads TGCGCCAGCAGCTTGATGGGGGGGGGCGAAGAGACCCAGTACTTC. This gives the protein CASSLMGGGEETQYF.

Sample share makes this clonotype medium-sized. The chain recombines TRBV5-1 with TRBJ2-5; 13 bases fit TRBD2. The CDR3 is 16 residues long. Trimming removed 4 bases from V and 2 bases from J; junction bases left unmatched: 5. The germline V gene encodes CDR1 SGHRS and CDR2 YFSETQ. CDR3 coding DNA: TGCGCCAGCAGCCTACGACTAGCGGGGGGACAAGAGACCCAGTACTTC. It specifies CASSLRLAGGQETQYF. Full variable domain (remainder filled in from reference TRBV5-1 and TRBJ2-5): KAGVTQTPRYLIKTRGQQVTLSCSPISGHRSVSWYQQTPGQGLQFLFEYFSETQRNKGNFPGRFSGRQFSNSRSEMNVSTLELGDSALYLCASSLRLAGGQETQYFGPGTRLLVL.